The clone carrying this TCR beta chain was seen only once. The sample belongs to a study of shared clonotypes between healthy human individuals. The protocol was immunoSEQ multiplex PCR, while the TCRdb copy is restricted to in-frame clones and leaves out a portion. In the table there are more than 2 million clones, approximately 94% of which are singletons. Trimming removed 5 bases from V and 0 bases from J, with 18 bases in between. The CDR3 extends over 16 amino acids. Germline CDR1 is GTSNPN and CDR2 is SVGIG (reference sequence). V gene TRBV30 combines with J gene TRBJ2-3; D possibly uses TRBD1 or TRBD2 (5 bases each). The specimen sequenced was naive CD4+ T cells sorted from blood. The sample's subset: CD45RA+ positively selected. This TCR came from a man aged 18 to 30 in good health. CDR3 sequence (DNA): TGTGCCTGGCACTCGTGGGGGTACACGAGCACAGATACGCAGTATTTT. Encoded protein: CAWHSWGYTSTDTQYF.